This T cell receptor beta chain was captured by sequencing in a study of cytomegalovirus exposure and HLA in healthy donors (TCRdb year 2017). Background for the entire study: According to an earlier analysis of a few hundred of the donors, some 180 million T cells yielded approximately 120 million unique TCR beta sequences and less than 300 Gb of sequence data. Approximately 330 gigabases of sequencing data and 75 million to 85 million unique TCR sequences made up an early release that covered several hundred HLA-typed donors. Of the 398 genotyped donors, 70% to 90% were placed in the genetic ancestry cluster associated with self-reported Caucasian donors. The study was designed to test whether signatures of past pathogen exposure could be identified by cataloging public T cell receptors. The study used immunosequencing to profile the T cell repertoires of 666 subjects and linked those repertoires to cytomegalovirus serostatus. Besides the first cohort of approximately 670 subjects, a separate validation cohort made up of over 95 different subjects was used. The study combined high-throughput TCR immunosequencing, statistical association of individual TCRs with disease status, and machine learning to predict cytomegalovirus infection status. In a later analysis, previously published TCR beta repertoires from 600 to 850 donors were re-analyzed and high-resolution HLA genotyping was added so that TCR occurrence patterns could be studied. The later analysis used no new phenotypic data to find candidate immune exposures, relying instead on TCR beta sequences and their occurrence across donors. An earlier analysis of 587 of the donors used high-throughput TCR beta sequencing to judge whether each TCR beta V gene segment behaved as functional or pseudogenic. Donor age, sex, ethnicity and CMV serostatus were compiled together with the repertoire data. In a later genetic analysis, genome-wide SNP genotypes for about 65% of the roughly 670 donors were used, and that subset was treated as a discovery cohort. All discovery cohort repertoires had been generated using a single sequencing platform. Both class I and class II loci were covered by HLA typing, at four-digit resolution. Typing coverage varied by locus: roughly 620-630 donors for A, B, C, DRB1 and DQB1; roughly 510 for DQA1; 600 to 610 for DPA1; approximately 490 for DPB1. Several DR-DQ haplotypes were handled as single units for association and clustering, since linkage in the cohort was strong. Among 398 genotyped donors of the cohort, an average of around 240,000 unique TCR beta nucleotide sequences was sequenced per donor, of which 15% to 20% were non-productive.

In total, 666 healthy bone marrow donors made up the cohort. Cohort members were all nominally healthy when sampled, although unrecorded immune exposures were likely present. The donor was CMV seropositive and belonged to the group of 250 to 300 seropositive cohort members. Every donor gave a peripheral blood sample, and the peripheral blood mononuclear cells from that sample were used for TCR beta sequencing. Genomic DNA was extracted from the blood cell samples with the Qiagen DNeasy Blood Extraction Kit. Overall results and qualifications from the work: Specific HLA alleles were associated with around 18,000 TCR beta sequences at a false discovery rate of 0.05 in a later analysis. For the cohort, immune exposure information was limited to CMV serostatus. Some IMGT-functional V segments, including TRBV6-2 and TRBV6-3, could not be distinguished by the 87-base-pair reads and were therefore excluded. A later analysis found that most CMV-associated TCR beta chains appeared HLA-restricted, with HLA associations seemingly driven largely by CMV exposure. Compared with equally common non-associated chains, HLA-associated TCR beta chains in a later analysis were more clonally expanded and had lower generation probabilities. Correlated functional status among segregating V segments might be attributable to linkage disequilibrium, but an unknown experimental factor could not be ruled out. In a later genetic analysis, fewer N-insertions in productive TCRs were reported among donors in an Asian-associated ancestry cluster than the approximately 710-donor mean. Because some donors lacked HLA typing at each locus, the association tests relied only on the typed subset. A further reported finding was that TCR beta sequences accurately predicted the HLA-A and HLA-B alleles for most subjects in the first cohort. The classifier was reported to diagnose cytomegalovirus status with high specificity and sensitivity in both the original cohort and the validation cohort. According to a later analysis, TCR association rates differed among HLA loci, with DRB1 alleles showing the most associated TCRs and HLA-C alleles showing the fewest. Strong co-occurrence of HLA alleles, especially DR and DQ, made assigning TCR associations to individual alleles difficult. A few of the identified cytomegalovirus-associated TCR beta chains were confirmed in vitro to be specific for cytomegalovirus antigens. The earlier analysis of 587 of the donors excluded roughly 16 rarely observed V segments, including chromosome 9 orphons, because counts were too low. The authors suggested that the approach could potentially be generalized to other disease states and immunological phenotypes. Several of the top co-occurrence clusters appeared to be linked to parvovirus B19, influenza, CMV and Epstein-Barr virus, according to a later analysis. This cohort had only TCR beta chains sequenced, and the lack of alpha or paired-chain data limited which features could be detected. In an earlier analysis of under 600 of the donors, most TCR beta V segments were observed in productive rearrangements about 90% or about 30% of the time, broadly matching IMGT annotations. The sequencing pipeline was judged likely to have produced a cluster of highly shared sequence variants as a technical artifact. In a later genetic analysis, a missense DCLRE1C variant was associated with V-gene and J-gene trimming of TCR beta chains, and the association was replicated in an independent cohort. While some public TCRs were present in many individuals, most TCR sequences turned up only very rarely across donors. A total of 150 to 200 TCR beta chains were listed by the study as associated with cytomegalovirus. Roughly uniform sequencing depth across donors was assumed in presence/absence analyses, although this assumption may not hold.

Concerning this clone: Its antigen remains undetermined. The record has no base qualities; no much larger clone is one base away.

The library was made by the immunoSEQ multiplex PCR assay. The multiplex PCR relied on a mix of 60 forward primers for TCR Vbeta segments and 13 reverse primers for TCR Jbeta segments. A multiplex PCR assay on genomic DNA amplified the CDR3 region of rearranged TCR beta genes. Amplified TCR beta libraries were sequenced as 87-base-pair reads on the Illumina HiSeq System. Turning to the authors' computational methods: In a later analysis, about 80 million unique TCR beta chains were counted across the 690 or so repertoires, and around 10 million of these chains were shared by at least two donors. A nearest-neighbor algorithm error-corrected the raw reads and collapsed the reads into unique sequences, merging closely related sequences to remove PCR and sequencing errors. Alignment of CDR3 sequences to IMGT reference sequences was used to assign V, D and J gene segments. For a sequence to be retained, at least a six-nucleotide match to both a V gene segment and a J gene segment was required. Rearrangements were classified as productive when the CDR3 lacked stop codons and remained in frame with V and J, and all other rearrangements were classified as non-productive. Following IMGT convention, CDR3 was defined as the stretch from the second conserved V-encoded cysteine up to the conserved J-encoded phenylalanine. In an earlier analysis of more than 550 of the donors, sequences lacking an unambiguous match to a single V gene segment were excluded. In an earlier analysis of around 590 of the donors, a V segment was called functional when productive rearrangements were above 56.7%, and segregating when the standard deviation between donors exceeded 5%. A statistical classification framework was developed to diagnose cytomegalovirus status using the catalog of TCR beta chain sequences. A later analysis assigned V and J genes by comparing TCR nucleotide sequences with IMGT/GENE-DB human TR gene sequences. In a later analysis, CDR3 sequences and most-parsimonious VDJ recombination scenarios were assigned using the TCRdist pipeline. A later analysis defined each TCR beta chain by its CDR3 amino acid sequence plus V-gene family, and excluded reads lacking a unique V-gene family. In a later analysis, 450 to 600 highly shared, low-generation-probability nucleotide sequences were removed to address suspected cross-contamination and a sequencing artifact. In a later analysis, a clonal expansion index was calculated for each public chain from normalized within-repertoire ranks of inferred template counts. A later analysis computed generation probabilities with a VDJ recombination model fitted to out-of-frame rearrangements, and checked the results against IGoR. In a later analysis, TCR-TCR, TCR-HLA and TCR-CMV co-occurrence was scored with hypergeometric tests, and a repertoire-size bias correction was applied to TCR pairs. A later analysis estimated false discovery rates by permuting HLA or CMV assignments 20 times. In a later analysis, co-occurring TCRs were grouped using DBSCAN, with TCRdist sequence similarity added in when clustering inside HLA-allele-positive subsets. For co-occurrence clustering, repertoires with fewer than 30,000 or more than 120,000 public chains were excluded, along with four or five repertoires with anomalous nucleotide sharing. What TCRdb holds here is the immuneACCESS table cut down to in-frame rearrangements. Part of the clones is not present; checked against another copy, under half of the missing clones reflect an unresolved V gene, and the others are unexplained. That table supplies the V and J calls and clone size; D and trimming were determined from the DNA. This sample lists about 100,000 clones; approximately 71% were detected once. Around 9.6% of the sample goes to the ten largest clones.

Trimming accounts for 3 bases at V and 8 bases at J, while the number of junction bases matched to no gene is 2. CDR1 KGHSH and CDR2 LQKENI are derived from the germline V gene. Measured from the cysteine to the phenylalanine, the CDR3 is 12 residues long. The retained sequence is limited to the CDR3, 36 bases, with the frame set at the first base. Material for sequencing was PBMCs. This receptor was taken from a male donor in good health and CMV-seropositive. The rearrangement joined TRBV18 to TRBJ1-1, with TRBD1 matching 8 junction bases. The CDR3 in this case is CASSPGQGEAFF. The DNA sequence is given as TGTGCCAGCTCACCTGGACAGGGCGAAGCTTTCTTT. Full variable domain (CDR3 extended with the reference TRBV18 and TRBJ1-1 proteins): NAGVMQNPRHLVRRRGQEARLRCSPMKGHSHVYWYRQLPEEGLKFMVYLQKENIIDESGMPKERFSAEFPKEGPSILRIQQVVRGDSAAYFCASSPGQGEAFFGQGTRLTVV.